The rows below give T cell receptor beta chains drawn from one sample of a study of breast tumors, draining lymph nodes, adjacent tissues. TCRdb independently ran MiXCR on the multiplex PCR reads; one entry per CDR3 protein. The sample shows 45,000 or so distinct CDR3 sequences, roughly 24% of them seen only once. Sequenced input: breast tumor tissue. The receptor set was obtained from a female donor with breast cancer. Some clones in this sample may be carry-over from other donors' samples. Both conserved end residues are part of each CDR3. Fields, in order: clone size, D gene, J gene, V gene, CDR3 protein, CDR3 DNA. A D gene is named only where the DNA matches it firmly. Clone size appears in some rows only: once, few, many, or a class for an expanded clone.

>.|.|TRBJ2-7|TRBV5-5
CASSRNLAGYEQYF
TGTGCCAGCAGCCGCAATCTCGCTGGCTACGAGCAGTACTTC
>many|.|TRBJ1-2|TRBV6-6
CASSYVSLNYGYTF
TGTGCCAGCAGTTACGTCAGCCTAAACTATGGCTACACCTTC
>many|.|TRBJ1-3|TRBV15
CATRKEPSGNTIYF
TGTGCCACCAGAAAAGAGCCGTCTGGAAACACCATATATTTT
>many|.|TRBJ1-5|TRBV27
CASSFGGKQPQHF
TGTGCCAGCAGTTTTGGAGGGAAACAGCCCCAGCATTTT
>.|.|TRBJ2-3|TRBV30
CAWGMSTDTQYF
TGTGCCTGGGGGATGAGCACAGATACGCAGTATTTT
>many|TRBD2|TRBJ2-2|TRBV10-3
CATSGTSGSSGELFF
TGTGCCACCAGTGGGACTAGCGGGAGTTCCGGGGAGCTGTTTTTT
>many|.|TRBJ2-3|TRBV19
CASSMMEGGTDTQYF
TGTGCCAGTAGTATGATGGAGGGAGGCACAGATACGCAGTATTTT
>many|TRBD2|TRBJ2-1|TRBV20-1
CSASALAGYNEQFF
TGCAGTGCTAGTGCCCTAGCGGGTTACAATGAGCAGTTCTTC
>many|TRBD1|TRBJ2-7|TRBV5-1
CASSPLPGTGGSYEQYF
TGCGCCAGCAGCCCGCTTCCCGGGACAGGGGGTTCCTACGAGCAGTACTTC
>many|TRBD2|TRBJ2-1|TRBV2
CASMGAGARGEQFF
TGTGCCAGCATGGGAGCGGGGGCGAGGGGTGAGCAGTTCTTC
>many|TRBD2|TRBJ2-5|TRBV27
CASSSGSWETQYF
TGTGCCAGCAGTAGCGGGAGTTGGGAGACCCAGTACTTC
>many|.|TRBJ2-1|TRBV12-3/TRBV12-4
CASTAGQRYNEQFF
TGTGCCAGCACCGCGGGGCAGAGATACAATGAGCAGTTCTTC
>many|.|TRBJ1-2|TRBV7-2
CASSSTVNYGYTF
TGTGCCAGCAGCTCAACAGTTAACTATGGCTACACCTTC
>many|.|TRBJ2-7|TRBV4-1
CASSQRSFGTGEQYF
TGCGCCAGCAGCCAAAGGAGTTTCGGGACGGGCGAGCAGTACTTC
>many|.|TRBJ1-2|TRBV29-1
CSVWTTNYGYTF
TGCAGCGTTTGGACAACTAACTATGGCTACACCTTC
>.|.|TRBJ2-2|TRBV28
CASSSLRLRAGELFF
TGTGCCAGCAGTTCACTACGGCTTAGGGCCGGGGAGCTGTTTTTT
>many|.|TRBJ2-2|TRBV10-3
CAISDSRGATGELFF
TGTGCCATCAGTGATAGTCGAGGGGCCACCGGGGAGCTGTTTTTT
>.|TRBD1|TRBJ1-1|TRBV12-3/TRBV12-4
CASRPGQVGTEAFF
TGTGCCAGCAGACCTGGACAGGTCGGGACTGAAGCTTTCTTT
>many|.|TRBJ1-6|TRBV27
CASSRTTGTYNSPLHF
TGTGCCAGCAGCCGGACAACCGGGACATATAATTCACCCCTCCACTTT
>many|.|TRBJ2-5|TRBV4-2
CASSQAYKETQYF
TGTGCCAGCAGCCAAGCCTACAAGGAGACCCAGTACTTC
>.|.|TRBJ1-5|TRBV28
CASSLVRGLSNQPQHF
TGTGCCAGCAGTTTAGTAAGGGGCCTTAGCAATCAGCCCCAGCATTTT
>.|.|TRBJ1-4|TRBV5-1
CASSLTGISNEKLFF
TGCGCCAGCAGCTTGACGGGCATATCAAATGAAAAACTGTTTTTT
>few|TRBD2|TRBJ2-6|TRBV20-1
CSAILAGAMMRGANVLTF
TGCAGTGCAATACTAGCGGGAGCTATGATGAGAGGGGCCAACGTCCTGACTTTC
>many|TRBD1|TRBJ2-6|TRBV27
CASSFGTGGSGANVLTF
TGTGCCAGCAGTTTCGGGACAGGGGGCTCTGGGGCCAACGTCCTGACTTTC
>many|.|TRBJ2-2|TRBV6-5
CASSYGGRWYTGELFF
TGTGCCAGCAGTTACGGGGGACGTTGGTACACCGGGGAGCTGTTTTTT
>.|.|TRBJ2-5|TRBV2
CASSDFQTQYF
TGTGCCAGCTCAGATTTTCAGACCCAGTACTTC
>many|TRBD1|TRBJ2-7|TRBV5-1
CASSPDRAGYEQYF
TGCGCCAGCAGCCCGGACAGGGCGGGCTACGAGCAGTACTTC
>.|.|TRBJ2-1|TRBV15
CATSRAQLGEQFF
TGTGCCACCAGCAGAGCTCAGCTCGGTGAGCAGTTCTTC
>many|TRBD1|TRBJ1-4|TRBV10-3
CAISDPDRGEKLFF
TGTGCCATCAGTGACCCTGACAGGGGCGAAAAACTGTTTTTT
>many|TRBD1|TRBJ1-6|TRBV18
CASASGTGGNSPLHF
TGTGCCAGCGCCTCCGGGACAGGGGGAAATTCACCCCTCCACTTT
>many|TRBD2|TRBJ2-7|TRBV20-1
CSAPYSGRASYEQYF
TGCAGTGCTCCTTATAGCGGGAGGGCCTCCTACGAGCAGTACTTC
>many|.|TRBJ2-7|TRBV6-2/TRBV6-3
CASTGGDSSYEQYF
TGTGCCAGCACCGGGGGGGACAGTTCCTACGAGCAGTACTTC
>many|TRBD1|TRBJ2-3|TRBV2
CASRAIRDSSTDTQYF
TGTGCCAGCAGGGCAATCCGGGACAGCAGCACAGATACGCAGTATTTT
>few|.|TRBJ2-4|TRBV6-6
CASSYDSPLQNIQYF
TGTGCCAGCAGTTACGACAGCCCTCTCCAAAACATTCAGTACTTC
>many|TRBD1|TRBJ1-2|TRBV2
CASMGDREDYGYTF
TGTGCCAGCATGGGGGACAGGGAGGACTATGGCTACACCTTC
>.|.|TRBJ1-4|TRBV5-6
CASSLWLGEGGKLFF
TGTGCCAGCAGCTTGTGGCTTGGGGAGGGGGGAAAACTGTTTTTT
>many|.|TRBJ2-2|TRBV20-1
CSVRGADTGELFF
TGCAGTGTCAGGGGGGCAGACACCGGGGAGCTGTTTTTT
>many|TRBD2|TRBJ2-1|TRBV5-4
CASSMGLAVDNEQFF
TGTGCCAGCAGCATGGGACTAGCGGTGGACAATGAGCAGTTCTTC
>many|.|TRBJ2-3|TRBV6-5
CASSYQQGTQYF
TGTGCCAGCAGTTACCAGCAGGGTACGCAGTATTTT
>many|.|TRBJ1-5|TRBV7-6
CASSLAEGPGQPQHF
TGTGCCAGCAGCTTAGCGGAGGGACCGGGTCAGCCCCAGCATTTT
>many|.|TRBJ1-2|TRBV14
CASSQDLRWDSGYTF
TGTGCCAGCAGCCAAGATCTGCGCTGGGATAGTGGCTACACCTTC
>many|.|TRBJ1-5|TRBV28
CASSLITGQPQHF
TGTGCCAGCAGCCTCATTACTGGACAGCCCCAGCATTTT